A selection of T cell receptor beta chains follows, all from one sample in a study of shared clonotypes between healthy human individuals. The protocol was immunoSEQ multiplex PCR, while the TCRdb copy is restricted to in-frame clones and leaves out a portion. The sample has about 1.5 million clones; 98% are singletons. Sequencing was performed on naive CD4+ T cells sorted from blood. The receptors were sampled from a man younger than 40 in good health. The CDR3 runs from the conserved cysteine through the conserved F or W. D genes are given only for firm matches. Not every row has a clone size; where given, it reads once, few, many or a size class.

>TRBJ2-7|.|.|TRBV28
TGTGCCAGCAGTTTAATGGGTCCTTACGAGCAGTACTTC
CASSLMGPYEQYF
>TRBJ2-7|.|TRBD2|TRBV5-1
TGCGCCAGCAGCTTGGGGTCTGGGGCGGGAGCATACGAGCAGTACTTC
CASSLGSGAGAYEQYF
>TRBJ1-3|.|.|TRBV7-2
TGTGCCAGCAGCTTTAGGGCATCCCCTGGAAACACCATATATTTT
CASSFRASPGNTIYF
>TRBJ2-3|.|.|TRBV19
TGTGCCAGTAATCTGGCGGGATGGTACCCAGATACGCAGTATTTT
CASNLAGWYPDTQYF
>TRBJ2-4|once|TRBD2|TRBV5-4
TGTGCCAGCAGCTCCGGGGGGGGGATAGCCAAAAACATTCAGTACTTC
CASSSGGGIAKNIQYF
>TRBJ2-7|.|.|TRBV6-1
TGTGCCAGCAGTGGAACAGGGTTCCACGAGCAGTACTTC
CASSGTGFHEQYF
>TRBJ2-1|.|.|TRBV6-1
TGTGCCAGCAGTGAAGCGGGCTCCTACAATGAGCAGTTCTTC
CASSEAGSYNEQFF
>TRBJ2-7|.|.|TRBV6-6
TGTGCCAGCAGTCAGACTCAGGAGTACTTC
CASSQTQEYF
>TRBJ1-4|.|.|TRBV13
TGTGCCAGCAGCTTAGGGGCCCTCCCTAATGAAAAACTGTTTTTT
CASSLGALPNEKLFF
>TRBJ2-1|.|TRBD2|TRBV5-8
TGTGCCAGCAGCTCACCGCGGGGGGGCTTTGGGATTTACAATGAGCAGTTCTTC
CASSSPRGGFGIYNEQFF
>TRBJ2-7|.|.|TRBV27
TGTGCCAGCAGTTTCGCCGTTTCCCGGGGTGGTGAGCAGTACTTC
CASSFAVSRGGEQYF
>TRBJ1-4|.|.|TRBV28
TGTGCCAGCAGTTTTGGGGGAGACGCGTTTGGTGAAAAACTGTTTTTT
CASSFGGDAFGEKLFF
>TRBJ1-2|.|.|TRBV18
TGTGCCAGCTCACCAGCCAGGGATCCCAACTATGGCTACACCTTC
CASSPARDPNYGYTF
>TRBJ1-5|.|.|TRBV28
TGTGCCAGCAGTTTAATCCAGGGCGTCAGCAATCAGCCCCAGCATTTT
CASSLIQGVSNQPQHF
>TRBJ2-7|once|.|TRBV7-3
TGTGCCAGCAGCTCGACAGGCTTGGGCTACGAGCAGTACTTC
CASSSTGLGYEQYF
>TRBJ2-7|.|TRBD1|TRBV10-3
TGTGCCATCAGCGGACAGGCAAACGAGCAGTACTTC
CAISGQANEQYF
>TRBJ2-7|.|TRBD2|TRBV10-1
TGCGCCAGCTCAAGCGGGAGGGCCGGATACGAGCAGTACTTC
CASSSGRAGYEQYF
>TRBJ2-5|.|.|TRBV19
TGTGCCAGTAGTATGCTGAAGGAGACCCAGTACTTC
CASSMLKETQYF
>TRBJ1-4|.|.|TRBV7-8
TGTGCCAGCAGCTCAAGAACACAGGGCCGGGTCAATGAAAAACTGTTTTTT
CASSSRTQGRVNEKLFF
>TRBJ1-5|.|.|TRBV29-1
TGCAGCGTAGGCTATGGGAGGGGTCAGCCCCAGCATTTT
CSVGYGRGQPQHF
>TRBJ1-3|.|TRBD1|TRBV28
TGTGCCAGCAGTTTATGGACAGGGAGGTCTGGAAACACCATATATTTT
CASSLWTGRSGNTIYF
>TRBJ2-5|.|.|TRBV29-1
TGCAGCGGGGGGGGCCTGGCAGAGACCCAGTACTTC
CSGGGLAETQYF
>TRBJ2-5|once|TRBD2|TRBV5-1
TGCGCCAGCAGCCTATTCGCTGGGGGGGAAGAGACCCAGTACTTC
CASSLFAGGEETQYF